This entry lists 12 T cell receptor beta chains sequenced from one sample in a study of blood T cell repertoires in COVID-19. Sequencing was performed with immunoSEQ multiplex PCR; in TCRdb, only in-frame clones are kept and a portion is missing. The profile shows over 100,000 clones, 75% to 85% of them singletons. Sequenced: peripheral blood. Receptor source: a man in his 60s with acute or convalescent COVID-19.

This rearrangement joins TRBV10-2 to TRBJ1-2, with TRBD1 matching 7 bases. Trimming took 8 bases from V and 7 from J; bases not matched to a gene: 7. The CDR3 consists of 12 residues. Germline V gene lookup returns CDR1 WSHSY and CDR2 SAAADI. CDR3 in amino acids: CASLQGIGGYTF. CDR3 DNA sequence: TGCGCCAGCCTACAGGGGATCGGTGGCTACACCTTC.

This clone was counted between two and nine times. The genes are TRBV3-1 (or the pseudogene TRBV3-2) and TRBJ2-3; 9 nucleotides match TRBD2. With 4 bases clipped from V and 1 base from J, the junction kept 12 bases outside the gene matches. Germline V CDR1 and CDR2: LGHDT, YNNKEL (reference sequence). This CDR3 contains 18 residues. The CDR3 DNA reads as TGTGCCAGCAGCCCTAATCCCCGAGCGGGAGGCGGCACAGATACGCAGTATTTT. Amino acids: CASSPNPRAGGGTDTQYF.

The chain is built from TRBV18 and TRBJ2-5, with D uncertain. The CDR3 has 15 residues. Trimming shortened V by 0 bases and J by 0 bases, and 8 bases separated the two germline ends. The germline CDR1 and CDR2 sequences are KGHSH and LQKENI. The CDR3: CASSPPMQYQETQYF. CDR3 DNA sequence: TGTGCCAGCTCACCACCTATGCAGTACCAAGAGACCCAGTACTTC. The full variable domain, completed using reference TRBV18 and TRBJ2-5, is NAGVMQNPRHLVRRRGQEARLRCSPMKGHSHVYWYRQLPEEGLKFMVYLQKENIIDESGMPKERFSAEFPKEGPSILRIQQVVRGDSAAYFCASSPPMQYQETQYFGPGTRLLVL.

This rearrangement joins TRBV28 to TRBJ2-1; TRBD2 aligns across 8 bases. The CDR3 totals 16 residues. Losses at the gene ends were 4 bases for V and 6 bases for J; bases not matched to a gene: 11. From germline, CDR1 is MDHEN and CDR2 SYDVKM. The CDR3 DNA reads as TGTGCCAGCAGTTCTTTCGGGGGGACTAGTATCAATGAGCAGTTCTTC. Its protein product is CASSSFGGTSINEQFF.

This clone has just one count. The V gene is TRBV24-1, the J gene TRBJ1-4, with D possibly matching TRBD1 (6 bases). Looked up from germline, CDR1 is KGHDR and CDR2 is SFDVKD. The CDR3 loop spans 14 amino acids. V was cut by 3 bases and J by 5 bases, with 9 bases left in between. In DNA form, the CDR3 reads TGTGCCACCAGTGATCCCGGACAGAATGAAAAACTGTTTTTT. Amino acid sequence: CATSDPGQNEKLFF.

The gene calls are TRBV21-1 and TRBJ2-7; the table names TRBD1, a call not compared with the DNA. TRBV21-1 is designated a pseudogene. The CDR3 contains 12 residues. CDR3 sequence reads: CASSRGPHEQYF. The CDR3 nucleotides read TGTGCCAGCAGCAGGGGGCCCCACGAGCAGTACTTC.

This chain connects TRBV3-1 (or the pseudogene TRBV3-2) to TRBJ1-2; 8 nucleotides align to TRBD1. Unmatched junction bases numbered 11, after V lost 0 bases and J lost 8 bases. The germline V gene encodes CDR1 LGHDT and CDR2 YNNKEL (reference sequence). The CDR3 sequence is 16 residues long. The CDR3 region is CASSQDSGQDYGGYTF. CDR3 DNA: TGTGCCAGCAGCCAAGATTCGGGACAGGATTACGGGGGCTACACCTTC.

This rearrangement joins TRBV30 to TRBJ1-5; possibly TRBD1 for D (6 bases). Trimming removed 5 bases from V and 0 bases from J, with 8 bases in between. CDR1 and CDR2 (germline): GTSNPN, SVGIG (reference sequence). The CDR3 has 13 residues. This CDR3 reads CAWSDSSNQPQHF. The CDR3 DNA reads TGTGCCTGGTCGGACAGTAGCAATCAGCCCCAGCATTTT.

This clone came up once. The chain combines TRBV5-1 with TRBJ1-2, with 9 bases that match TRBD1. This CDR3 contains 15 residues. CDR1 and CDR2 (germline): SGHRS, YFSETQ. After removal of 0 bases from V and 8 bases from J, the junction contained 8 bases not matched to a gene. This chain's CDR3 is CASSLEWTGVSGYTF. CDR3 nucleotides: TGCGCCAGCAGCTTGGAATGGACAGGGGTAAGCGGCTACACCTTC.

This clone has ten or more counts. The V and J genes are TRBV10-3 and TRBJ2-7, with D perhaps TRBD1 (5 bases). V was clipped by 5 bases and J by 5 bases, with 19 bases between them. CDR1 is ENHRY, CDR2 SYGVKD, per germline. The CDR3 sequence is 15 residues long. This CDR3 reads CAISLLNSQGDEQYF. As DNA, the CDR3 is TGTGCCATCAGTCTACTTAATAGCCAGGGCGACGAGCAGTACTTC.

This clone turned up a few times. The rearrangement uses TRBV6-5 and TRBJ1-2; D is unresolved. CDR1 and CDR2 from the germline V gene are MNHEY and SVGAGI. With 4 bases removed from V and 7 bases from J, the gap between germline ends came to 7 bases. This CDR3 is built from 11 residues. CDR3 sequence (DNA): TGTGCCAGCAGTTCCTTCGGTGGCTACACCTTC. Amino acid sequence: CASSSFGGYTF.

The chain combines TRBV29-1 with TRBJ1-6, with D uncertain. The V end lost 5 bases, the J end lost 10 bases, and 15 bases lay between the germline ends. Germline CDR1 is SQVTM and CDR2 is ANQGSEA. CDR3 length: 13 amino acids. CDR3: CSVLEGAGSPLHF. The CDR3 nucleotides are TGCAGCGTTCTGGAGGGAGCGGGCTCACCCCTCCACTTT.